Following are 29 T cell receptor beta chains from one sample sequenced in a study of blood T cell repertoires in COVID-19. The protocol was immunoSEQ multiplex PCR, while the TCRdb copy is restricted to in-frame clones and leaves out a portion. The sample includes about 130,000 clones, more than 75% of them seen just once. The sequenced material came from peripheral blood. Receptors originate from a human donor in a cohort sampled during active COVID-19.

The genes are TRBV6-5 and TRBJ2-6; D remains ambiguous. Germline values: CDR1 MNHEY, CDR2 SVGAGI. Trimming pared 2 bases from V and 1 base from J, leaving 6 bases between. This CDR3 contains 15 residues. The CDR3 protein is CASSYLVSGANVLTF. In DNA form, the CDR3 reads TGTGCCAGCAGTTACCTCGTATCTGGGGCCAACGTCCTGACTTTC.

The CDR3 nucleotides are TGCGCCAGCAGCCAAGATCGGGGGGCGGGAAACCGAGATACGCAGTATTTT. This encodes CASSQDRGAGNRDTQYF. The chain is built from TRBV4-1 and TRBJ2-3; TRBD2 is a possible D gene (7 bases). The CDR3 has 17 amino acids. V gave up 0 bases and J gave up 5 bases, with 18 bases separating them. Germline V gene data show CDR1 as MGHRA and CDR2 as YSYEKL.

J is TRBJ2-7 and V is TRBV5-5; 8 positions match TRBD1. CDR1 and CDR2 from the germline V gene are SGHKS and YYEKEE (reference sequence). The CDR3 length is 14 residues. V was clipped by 3 bases and J by 6 bases; unmatched bases: 8. The CDR3 is CASSSGQVRVEQYF. The CDR3 DNA is TGTGCCAGCAGCTCGGGACAGGTACGAGTCGAGCAGTACTTC.

This chain uses TRBV13 with TRBJ2-7; 11 bases are shared with TRBD2. Unmatched junction bases numbered 12, after V lost 5 bases and J lost 0 bases. The V gene's germline CDR1 is PRHDT and CDR2 FYEKMQ (reference sequence). The CDR3 extends over 18 amino acids. Here the CDR3 DNA reads TGTGCCAGCAGCCCTCACCGAACTAGCGGGAGAAGCTCCTACGAGCAGTACTTC. This gives the protein CASSPHRTSGRSSYEQYF.

The J gene is TRBJ2-1, the V gene TRBV7-2, with a possible D match to TRBD1 (5 bases). Per the germline V gene, CDR1 is SGHTA and CDR2 is FQGNSA. Trimming removed 1 base at V and 7 bases at J, with 11 bases between. The CDR3 extends over 14 amino acids. This CDR3 reads CASSLGQRGNEQFF. CDR3 coding DNA: TGTGCCAGCAGCTTAGGACAGCGTGGGAATGAGCAGTTCTTC. Looking up the rest from reference TRBV7-2 and TRBJ2-1 gives the full variable domain: GAGVSQSPSNKVTEKGKDVELRCDPISGHTALYWYRQSLGQGLEFLIYFQGNSAPDKSGLPSDRFSAERTGGSVSTLTIQRTQQEDSAVYLCASSLGQRGNEQFFGPGTRLTVL.

V is TRBV30 and J is TRBJ1-6, with TRBD1 matching 8 bases. Germline CDR1 GTSNPN, CDR2 SVGIG (reference sequence). The CDR3 covers 16 residues. The J segment lost 5 bases and the V segment lost 3 bases, leaving 9 bases of the junction unmatched. CDR3 region: CAWRETGEGDNSPLHF. CDR3 nucleotides: TGTGCCTGGAGAGAGACAGGGGAAGGAGATAATTCACCCCTCCACTTT. Supplemented by reference TRBV30 and TRBJ1-6, the full variable domain reads SQTIHQWPATLVQPVGSPLSLECTVEGTSNPNLYWYRQAAGRGLQLLFYSVGIGQISSEVPQNLSASRPQDRQFILSSKKLLLSDSGFYLCAWRETGEGDNSPLHFGNGTRLTVT.

The V call is TRBV29-1, the J call TRBJ1-1; D ambiguous. The germline V gene has CDR1 SQVTM and CDR2 ANQGSEA. The CDR3 runs to 12 residues. With 3 bases removed from V and 1 base from J, the gap between germline ends came to 6 bases. The CDR3 DNA sequence: TGCAGCGTTGAGGGCCGGAACACTGAAGCTTTCTTT. Amino acids: CSVEGRNTEAFF.

The CDR3 coding sequence is TGTGCCAGCAGTCTCGGACTAGCGGGAGTGGTGAATACGCAGTATTTT. Its translation: CASSLGLAGVVNTQYF. This chain connects TRBV6-2 or TRBV6-3 to TRBJ2-3; TRBD2 aligns across 13 bases. The germline gives CDR1 MNHEY, CDR2 SVGEGT. The CDR3 is 16 residues long. V trimming: 5 bases; J trimming: 7 bases; junction bases outside the gene matches: 9.

CDR3 protein: CASSNTRGNTGELFF. The CDR3, as DNA: TGTGCCAGCAGTAACACAAGGGGGAACACCGGGGAGCTGTTTTTT. This chain links TRBV6-6 with TRBJ2-2, with D possibly TRBD1 on 5 matching bases. The CDR3 runs 15 residues. Deletions cut 5 bases from V and 1 base from J, with 11 bases between. The germline CDR1 and CDR2 sequences are MNHNY and SVGAGI (reference sequence).

This clone showed up just once. The chain carries TRBV19 and TRBJ1-3; D is possibly TRBD1 (5 bases). Per germline, CDR1 LNHDA and CDR2 SQIVND (reference sequence). Deletions cut 5 bases from V and 0 bases from J, with 11 bases between. This CDR3 has 15 amino acids. The CDR3 region is CASSFDRRSGNTIYF. CDR3 nucleotides: TGTGCCAGTAGTTTTGACAGACGCTCTGGAAACACCATATATTTT.

The V call is TRBV10-3, the J call TRBJ2-1; possible D gene TRBD2, 5 bases. V was clipped by 7 bases and J by 7 bases, with 17 bases between them. Germline loops: CDR1 ENHRY, CDR2 SYGVKD. The CDR3 is made up of 14 amino acids. CDR3 loop: CAITPSGSNNEQFF. Here the CDR3 DNA reads TGTGCCATCACCCCATCGGGAAGTAATAATGAGCAGTTCTTC.

CDR3: CASSSEGQTYEQYF. The CDR3 DNA reads TGTGCCAGCAGCTCGGAGGGACAGACCTACGAGCAGTACTTC. The chain uses TRBV9 and TRBJ2-7, with D possibly matching TRBD1 (7 bases). Germline loops: CDR1 SGDLS, CDR2 YYNGEE. The CDR3 runs to 14 residues. Trimming removed 4 bases from V and 2 bases from J, with 13 bases in between.

The rearrangement links TRBV25-1 to TRBJ2-5, with 10 bases that match TRBD2. Germline V lookup: CDR1 MGHDK, CDR2 SYGVNS. The CDR3 has 15 amino acids. Losses at the gene ends were 4 bases for V and 5 bases for J; bases not matched to a gene: 7. The CDR3, as DNA: TGTGCCAGCAGTGCTCCTAGCGGGAGTGGGGAGACCCAGTACTTC. The encoded protein is CASSAPSGSGETQYF.

This sequence joins TRBV28 and TRBJ1-1; possibly TRBD1 for D (5 bases). The CDR3 contains 15 residues. V was cut by 6 bases and J by 0 bases, with 14 bases left in between. From germline, CDR1 is MDHEN and CDR2 SYDVKM. Here the CDR3 DNA reads TGTGCCAGCAGCCTAGTCGACAGACTGAACACTGAAGCTTTCTTT. Translation: CASSLVDRLNTEAFF.

The gene calls are TRBV28 and TRBJ1-1; D is perhaps TRBD1 (6 bases). V lost 2 bases and J lost 8, with 12 bases in between. This CDR3 contains 13 residues. Germline V gene lookup returns CDR1 MDHEN and CDR2 SYDVKM. CDR3 sequence: CASSLGGQPEAFF. The CDR3 DNA follows: TGTGCCAGCAGTTTAGGCGGACAGCCAGAAGCTTTCTTT.

The chain's CDR3 is CSVEPTVNTEAFF. CDR3 in DNA: TGCAGCGTTGAGCCGACAGTGAACACTGAAGCTTTCTTT. V gene TRBV29-1 combines with J gene TRBJ1-1; tentative D call: TRBD1 (5 bases). Germline V gene sequence: CDR1 SQVTM, CDR2 ANQGSEA. The CDR3 is 13 amino acids. V gave up 3 bases and J gave up 0 bases, with 8 bases separating them.

Regarding this clone: A read error may produce the germline difference seen at one junction end. This chain joins TRBV7-7 and TRBJ2-1; perhaps TRBD1 as D (7 bases). There are 13 residues in the CDR3. Germline-derived CDR1 and CDR2 are SSHAT and FNYEAQ (reference sequence). The DNA of the CDR3 is TGTGCTAGCAGCTCCGCAGGGGGGAATGAGCAGTTCTTC. Its translation is CASSSAGGNEQFF.

The chain has TRBV10-1 and TRBJ2-1; 7 bases map to TRBD2. The CDR3 extends over 16 amino acids. Germline lookup yields CDR1 WNHNN and CDR2 SYGVQD (reference sequence). V lost 5 bases, J lost 5 bases, and 12 bases stayed unmatched. CDR3 sequence reads: CASSLEAGAVNNEQFF. The CDR3 bases are TGCGCCAGCAGTCTAGAGGCGGGAGCAGTAAACAATGAGCAGTTCTTC.

The gene calls are TRBV15 and TRBJ2-3; D remains ambiguous. V lost 1 base and J lost 6, with 8 bases in between. CDR3 length: 13 residues. Germline CDR1 is LNHNV and CDR2 is YYDKDF (reference sequence). CDR3 DNA sequence: TGTGCCACCAGCAGAGGACTCGCCGATACGCAGTATTTT. It yields the protein CATSRGLADTQYF.

The rearrangement uses TRBV11-1 and TRBJ2-3; 10 bases align to TRBD2. There are 16 residues in the CDR3. Unmatched junction bases numbered 7, after V lost 5 bases and J lost 2 bases. In germline, CDR1 is SGHAT, CDR2 FQDESV (reference sequence). The CDR3 protein is CASSPAAGGITDTQYF. Here the CDR3 DNA reads TGTGCCAGCAGCCCGGCAGCGGGAGGGATCACAGATACGCAGTATTTT.

This clone was seen once. The chain employs TRBV19 and TRBJ1-2; D not resolved. Germline-derived CDR1 and CDR2 are LNHDA and SQIVND (reference sequence). The V and J ends lost 3 bases and 4 bases respectively, with 15 bases between them. The length of the CDR3 is 15 residues. The CDR3 loop is CASSIPDGGLYGYTF. CDR3 nucleotide sequence: TGTGCCAGTAGTATCCCCGATGGCGGGCTCTATGGCTACACCTTC.

This clone was seen only once. The chain has TRBV15 and TRBJ2-1; TRBD2 matches 10 bases. The V gene end was trimmed by 4 bases and the J gene end by 8 bases; junction bases not matched to a gene: 11. The CDR3 is 16 amino acids. CDR1 and CDR2 (germline): LNHNV, YYDKDF (reference sequence). This CDR3 is CATSTGGAGGPHEQFF. The CDR3 DNA reads TGTGCCACCAGCACCGGGGGAGCGGGAGGGCCCCATGAGCAGTTCTTC.

The chain combines TRBV10-3 with TRBJ2-7; perhaps TRBD1 as D (6 bases). The CDR3 spans 13 residues. Germline-derived CDR1 and CDR2 are ENHRY and SYGVKD. Trimming pared 8 bases from V and 7 bases from J, leaving 18 bases between. CDR3 DNA: TGTGCCATCGAGATGCAGGGGCTGGGTGAGCAGTACTTC. This encodes CAIEMQGLGEQYF.

The chain has TRBV7-2 and TRBJ2-7, with 9 nucleotides matching TRBD2. Germline loops: CDR1 SGHTA, CDR2 FQGNSA. Trimming removed 1 base from V and 6 bases from J; junction bases left unmatched: 7. The CDR3 covers 15 residues. The CDR3 DNA is TGTGCCAGCAGCTTAGGACCAGCGGGAGGTCTCGAGCAGTACTTC. Amino acid sequence: CASSLGPAGGLEQYF.

This rearrangement joins TRBV5-6 to TRBJ1-2; TRBD1 is a possible D gene (5 bases). V was cut by 7 bases and J by 3 bases, with 13 bases left in between. CDR3 length: 13 residues. Germline lookup yields CDR1 SGHDT and CDR2 YYEEEE. CDR3 region: CASGDSPYYGYTF. CDR3 DNA: TGTGCCAGCGGAGACAGTCCTTACTATGGCTACACCTTC. The variable domain in full, completed from reference TRBV5-6 and TRBJ1-2, reads DAGVTQSPTHLIKTRGQQVTLRCSPKSGHDTVSWYQQALGQGPQFIFQYYEEEERQRGNFPDRFSGHQFPNYSSELNVNALLLGDSALYLCASGDSPYYGYTFGSGTRLTVV.

The CDR3 region is CASSLATVTQYF. The CDR3 DNA reads as TGTGCCAGCAGTTTAGCCACAGTGACCCAGTACTTC. The chain employs TRBV12-3 or TRBV12-4 and TRBJ2-5; D ambiguous. The germline V and J ends were trimmed by 0 bases and 7 bases, with 6 bases remaining between them. This CDR3 comprises 12 residues.

On this clone: The sample has other DNA sequences that encode this CDR3 too. This sequence joins TRBV11-2 and TRBJ2-2; a possible D gene is TRBD2 (5 bases). V lost 5 bases and J lost 1, with 8 bases in between. The V gene's germline CDR1 is SGHAT and CDR2 FQNNGV. The CDR3 covers 14 residues. CDR3 loop: CASSRRGNTGELFF. In DNA, the CDR3 is TGTGCCAGCAGCCGCCGGGGGAACACCGGGGAGCTGTTTTTT.

The genes are TRBV11-2 and TRBJ1-5; possibly TRBD1 for D (5 bases). The CDR3 consists of 16 residues. CDR1 is SGHAT and CDR2 is FQNNGV in the germline V gene. Between the trimmed V and J ends, which lost 5 bases and 1 base, there was a span of 15 bases. The CDR3 bases are TGTGCCAGCAGCAGTTCGGGGGAAACAAGCAATCAGCCCCAGCATTTT. Its translation is CASSSSGETSNQPQHF.

The rearrangement uses TRBV30 and TRBJ2-6; 9 bases are shared with TRBD1. The CDR3 spans 15 residues. The germline V gene encodes CDR1 GTSNPN and CDR2 SVGIG (reference sequence). V was clipped by 5 bases and J by 0 bases; unmatched bases: 2. The CDR3 nucleotides are TGTGCCTGGGGGACAGGGCTCTCTGGGGCCAACGTCCTGACTTTC. As protein: CAWGTGLSGANVLTF.